These 13 T cell receptor beta chains share one sample of origin, sequenced in a study of shared clonotypes between healthy human individuals. Produced via immunoSEQ multiplex PCR; TCRdb's table is partial and in-frame only. The sample yields about 490,000 clones, roughly four fifths seen once. Source material: PBMCs. All receptors come from a woman between 40 and 55 years old in good health. Some clones in this sample may be carry-over from other donors' samples.

Concerning this clone: This likely comes from a read error, as the CDR3 has no conserved phenylalanine or tryptophan at its end. This chain connects TRBV7-9 to TRBJ1-1; TRBD1 matches at 7 bases. With V trimmed by 5 bases and J by 4 bases, 7 bases remained unmatched. This CDR3 spans 14 amino acids. Germline assignment: CDR1 SEHNR and CDR2 FQNEAQ (reference sequence). The CDR3 sequence is CASSVQGMGTEAFY. The CDR3 coding sequence is TGTGCCAGCAGCGTACAGGGGATGGGCACTGAAGCTTTCTAT.

The rearrangement links TRBV7-2 to TRBJ2-2; 10 bases line up with TRBD1. The CDR3 length is 17 residues. CDR1 and CDR2 (germline): SGHTA, FQGNSA. The V gene end was trimmed by 0 bases and the J gene end by 6 bases; junction bases not matched to a gene: 7. CDR3 amino acids: CASSLAGTGAGAGELFF. CDR3 in DNA: TGTGCCAGCAGCTTAGCGGGGACAGGGGCAGGCGCCGGGGAGCTGTTTTTT.

This chain uses TRBV9 with TRBJ2-1; 11 bases are a match to TRBD2. The V gene's germline CDR1 is SGDLS and CDR2 YYNGEE. V dropped 3 bases and J dropped 0; count of bases not matched to a gene: 2. This CDR3 comprises 16 residues. The CDR3 protein is CASSETSGNSYNEQFF. The CDR3 nucleotides are TGTGCCAGCAGCGAGACTAGCGGGAACTCCTACAATGAGCAGTTCTTC. Full variable domain (remainder filled in from reference TRBV9 and TRBJ2-1): DSGVTQTPKHLITATGQRVTLRCSPRSGDLSVYWYQQSLDQGLQFLIQYYNGEERAKGNILERFSAQQFPDLHSELNLSSLELGDSALYFCASSETSGNSYNEQFFGPGTRLTVL.

V gene TRBV5-6 combines with J gene TRBJ2-7, with D hard to call. Trimming took off 0 bases at V and 7 bases at J, with 11 bases between the two ends. Germline assignment: CDR1 SGHDT and CDR2 YYEEEE. The CDR3 loop spans 13 amino acids. Here the CDR3 DNA reads TGTGCCAGCAGCTTGGCGGCCACGCGTGAGCAGTACTTC. It encodes CASSLAATREQYF.

This clone was counted once. The V and J genes are TRBV2 and TRBJ1-2, with D possibly being TRBD1 (6 bases). With 6 bases removed from V and 7 bases from J, the gap between germline ends came to 15 bases. Germline-derived CDR1 and CDR2 are SNHLY and FYNNEI. CDR3 size: 13 residues. Written as DNA, the CDR3 is TGTGCCAGCAGAGACTCGGGGGGGCGTGGCTACACCTTC. It codes for CASRDSGGRGYTF.

This clone has just one count. This sequence joins TRBV6-5 and TRBJ2-7, with D perhaps matching TRBD1 or TRBD2 (5 bases each). The germline V gene encodes CDR1 MNHEY and CDR2 SVGAGI. This CDR3 spans 12 amino acids. V lost 8 bases to trimming and J lost 2 bases, with 10 bases between them. The CDR3 DNA reads TGTGCCAGCGGGACCGAGGCCTACGAGCAGTACTTC. Its protein is CASGTEAYEQYF.

The chain couples TRBV19 to TRBJ1-2; D is possibly TRBD1 (6 bases). CDR3 length: 14 residues. V was pared by 5 bases and J by 3 bases, with 13 bases between. In germline, CDR1 is LNHDA, CDR2 SQIVND (reference sequence). CDR3 residues: CASSRDTLHYGYTF. CDR3 nucleotides: TGTGCCAGTAGTCGGGACACCCTACACTATGGCTACACCTTC.

In its sample, this clone was seen once. This chain connects TRBV19 to TRBJ2-4, with 9 bases aligning to TRBD1. Germline CDR1 LNHDA, CDR2 SQIVND (reference sequence). The CDR3 has 16 residues. Trimming removed 6 bases from V and 3 bases from J; junction bases left unmatched: 9. DNA of the CDR3: TGTGCCAGTAGCCACAGGGGGCAATCGGTCAAAAACATTCAGTACTTC. It specifies CASSHRGQSVKNIQYF.

As to this clone: This sample includes further DNA sequences coding for the same CDR3. V gene TRBV4-1 combines with J gene TRBJ2-7; D remains ambiguous. From germline, CDR1 is MGHRA and CDR2 YSYEKL. The ends were cut back, 0 bases at V and 0 bases at J, with 12 bases in the middle. The length of the CDR3 is 16 residues. In nucleotides, the CDR3 is TGCGCCAGCAGCCAAGAACTCGGCAGCGCCTCCTACGAGCAGTACTTC. Translation: CASSQELGSASYEQYF.

V gene TRBV6-5 combines with J gene TRBJ2-7, with D unresolved. The V and J ends lost 0 bases and 4 bases respectively, with 7 bases between them. The CDR3 is 13 residues long. CDR1 MNHEY and CDR2 SVGAGI come from the germline V gene. CDR3: CASSYSEVYEQYF. CDR3 nucleotides: TGTGCCAGCAGTTACTCGGAAGTGTACGAGCAGTACTTC.

The V and J genes are TRBV5-4 and TRBJ2-3; tentatively, D is TRBD2 (7 bases). V gave up 0 bases and J gave up 4 bases, with 12 bases separating them. This CDR3 comprises 15 residues. Germline V CDR1 and CDR2: SGHNT, YYREEE (reference sequence). The CDR3 region is CASSLGGEGADTQYF. The CDR3 bases are TGTGCCAGCAGCTTGGGCGGGGAGGGGGCAGATACGCAGTATTTT.

This clone is labeled as medium-sized. The same CDR3 also results from other DNA sequences found in this sample. The chain uses TRBV19 and TRBJ2-3, with a weak D call TRBD2 (6 bases). V lost 4 bases and J 0 bases, leaving 14 bases between the germline ends. This CDR3 comprises 16 residues. CDR1 and CDR2 (germline): LNHDA, SQIVND (reference sequence). DNA for the CDR3: TGTGCCAGTAGTAGGGCCCTAGCGTCAAGCACAGATACGCAGTATTTT. This gives the protein CASSRALASSTDTQYF.

V and J are TRBV28 and TRBJ2-7; 9 nucleotides align to TRBD2. V shed 8 bases, J shed 4 bases, and the junction held 6 bases outside the gene matches. There are 13 residues in the CDR3. Germline loops: CDR1 MDHEN, CDR2 SYDVKM. The CDR3 DNA follows: TGTGCCAGCGGCCGCGGGAGGGGTTACGAGCAGTACTTC. Protein sequence: CASGRGRGYEQYF.